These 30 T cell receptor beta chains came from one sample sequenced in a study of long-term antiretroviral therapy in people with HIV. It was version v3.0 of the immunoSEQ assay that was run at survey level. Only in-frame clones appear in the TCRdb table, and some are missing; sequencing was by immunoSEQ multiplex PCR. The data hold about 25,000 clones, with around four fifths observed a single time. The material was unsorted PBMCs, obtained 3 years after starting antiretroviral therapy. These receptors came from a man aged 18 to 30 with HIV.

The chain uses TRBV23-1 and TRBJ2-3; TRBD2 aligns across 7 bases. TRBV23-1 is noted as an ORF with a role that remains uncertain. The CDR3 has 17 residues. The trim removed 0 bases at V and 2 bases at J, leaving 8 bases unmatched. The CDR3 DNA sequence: TGCGCCAGCAGTCAATCCAAGACTAGCTTGGCCACAGATACGCAGTATTTT. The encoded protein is CASSQSKTSLATDTQYF.

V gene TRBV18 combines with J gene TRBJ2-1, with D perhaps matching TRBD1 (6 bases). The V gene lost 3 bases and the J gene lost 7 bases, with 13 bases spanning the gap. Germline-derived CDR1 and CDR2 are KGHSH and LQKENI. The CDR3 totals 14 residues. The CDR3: CASSPRQVSNEQFF. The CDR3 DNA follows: TGTGCCAGCTCACCGAGACAGGTGTCGAATGAGCAGTTCTTC.

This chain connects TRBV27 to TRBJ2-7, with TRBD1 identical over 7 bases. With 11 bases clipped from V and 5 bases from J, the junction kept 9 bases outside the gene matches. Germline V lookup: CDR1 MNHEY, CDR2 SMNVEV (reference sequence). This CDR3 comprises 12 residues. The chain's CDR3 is CASKDRLHEQYF. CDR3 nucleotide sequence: TGTGCCTCCAAGGACAGGTTACACGAGCAGTACTTC.

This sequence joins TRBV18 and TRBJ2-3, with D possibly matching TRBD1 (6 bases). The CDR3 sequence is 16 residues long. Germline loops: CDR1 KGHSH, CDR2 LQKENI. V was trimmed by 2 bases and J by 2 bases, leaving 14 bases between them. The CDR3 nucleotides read TGTGCCAGCTCACCAAGGTTGGGGGCGGCCACAGATACGCAGTATTTT. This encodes CASSPRLGAATDTQYF.

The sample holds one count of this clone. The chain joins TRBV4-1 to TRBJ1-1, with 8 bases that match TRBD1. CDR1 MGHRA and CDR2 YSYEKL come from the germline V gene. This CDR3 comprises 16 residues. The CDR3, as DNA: TGCGCGACCCGAGGACAGGGACCTATAGCGAACACTGAAGCTTTCTTT. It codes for CATRGQGPIANTEAFF.

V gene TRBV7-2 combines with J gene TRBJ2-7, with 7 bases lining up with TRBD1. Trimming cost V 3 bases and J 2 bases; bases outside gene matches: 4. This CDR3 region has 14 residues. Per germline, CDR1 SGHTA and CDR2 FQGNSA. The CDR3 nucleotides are TGTGCCAGCAGCTTCCACAGGGGAGCCTACGAGCAGTACTTC. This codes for CASSFHRGAYEQYF. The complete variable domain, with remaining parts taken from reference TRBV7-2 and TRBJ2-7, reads GAGVSQSPSNKVTEKGKDVELRCDPISGHTALYWYRQSLGQGLEFLIYFQGNSAPDKSGLPSDRFSAERTGGSVSTLTIQRTQQEDSAVYLCASSFHRGAYEQYFGPGTRLTVT.

The CDR3 sequence: CASSVVTGTIGPQHF. The CDR3 DNA follows: TGTGCCAGCAGCGTAGTTACGGGTACGATTGGGCCCCAGCATTTT. The chain has TRBV9 and TRBJ1-5; D is unclear. Germline lookup yields CDR1 SGDLS and CDR2 YYNGEE. Trimming removed 0 bases at V and 9 bases at J, with 16 bases between. CDR3 length equals 15 residues.

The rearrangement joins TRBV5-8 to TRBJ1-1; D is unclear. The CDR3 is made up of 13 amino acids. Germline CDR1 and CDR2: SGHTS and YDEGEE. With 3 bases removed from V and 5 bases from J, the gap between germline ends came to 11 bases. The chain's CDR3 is CASSSGRSTEAFF. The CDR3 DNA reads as TGTGCCAGCAGCTCGGGGAGGAGTACTGAAGCTTTCTTT.

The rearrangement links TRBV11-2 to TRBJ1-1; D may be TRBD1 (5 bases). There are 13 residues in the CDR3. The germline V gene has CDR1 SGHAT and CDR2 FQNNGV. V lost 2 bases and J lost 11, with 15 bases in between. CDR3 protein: CASSLFRTSAAFF. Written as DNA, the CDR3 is TGTGCCAGCAGCTTATTTCGGACATCGGCGGCTTTCTTT.

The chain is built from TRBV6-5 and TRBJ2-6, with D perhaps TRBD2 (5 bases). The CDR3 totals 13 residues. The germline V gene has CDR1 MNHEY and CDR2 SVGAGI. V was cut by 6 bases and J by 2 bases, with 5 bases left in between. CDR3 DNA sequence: TGTGCCAGCAGGCGGGCTGGGGCCAACGTCCTGACTTTC. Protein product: CASRRAGANVLTF.

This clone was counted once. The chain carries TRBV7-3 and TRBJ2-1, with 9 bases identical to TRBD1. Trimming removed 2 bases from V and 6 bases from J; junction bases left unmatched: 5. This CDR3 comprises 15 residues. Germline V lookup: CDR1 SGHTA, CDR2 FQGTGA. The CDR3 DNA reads TGTGCCAGCAGCTTAGCGACAGGGGGTCTCAATGAGCAGTTCTTC. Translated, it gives CASSLATGGLNEQFF.

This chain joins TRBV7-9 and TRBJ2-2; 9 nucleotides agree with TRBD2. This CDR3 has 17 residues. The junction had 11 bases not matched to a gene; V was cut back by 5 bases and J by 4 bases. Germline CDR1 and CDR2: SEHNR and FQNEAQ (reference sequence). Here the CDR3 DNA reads TGTGCCAGCAGCGCCCCCCTCGGGCGGGGGGGCACCGGGGAGCTGTTTTTT. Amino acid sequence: CASSAPLGRGGTGELFF.

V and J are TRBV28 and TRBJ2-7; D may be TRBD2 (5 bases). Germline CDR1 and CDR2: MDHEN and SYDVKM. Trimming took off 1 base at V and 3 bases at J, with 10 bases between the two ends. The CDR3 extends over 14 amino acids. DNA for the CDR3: TGTGCCAGCAGTTTATCGGGGTCCCGCTACGAGCAGTACGTC. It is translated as CASSLSGSRYEQYV.

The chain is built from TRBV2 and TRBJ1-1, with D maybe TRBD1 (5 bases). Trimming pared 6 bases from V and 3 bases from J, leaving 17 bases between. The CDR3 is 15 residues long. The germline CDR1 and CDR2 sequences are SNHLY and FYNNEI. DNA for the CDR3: TGTGCCAGCAGGCTCACCGGTTGGGGGGACACTGAAGCTTTCTTT. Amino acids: CASRLTGWGDTEAFF.

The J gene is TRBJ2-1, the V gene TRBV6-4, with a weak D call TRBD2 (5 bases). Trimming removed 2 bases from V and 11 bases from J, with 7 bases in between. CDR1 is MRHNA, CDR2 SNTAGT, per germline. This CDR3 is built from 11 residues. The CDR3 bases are TGTGCCAGCAGTGACGGAGGACAGCAGTTCTTC. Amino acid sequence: CASSDGGQQFF.

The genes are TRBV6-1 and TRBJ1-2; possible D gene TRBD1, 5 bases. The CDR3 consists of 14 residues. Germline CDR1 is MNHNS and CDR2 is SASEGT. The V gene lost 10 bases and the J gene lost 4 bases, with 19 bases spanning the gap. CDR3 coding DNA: TGTGCCACCTTCCCCCGACAGCCGTTCTATGGCTACACCTTC. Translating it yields CATFPRQPFYGYTF.

The CDR3 sequence: CASRSGSTDTQYF. The CDR3 DNA sequence: TGTGCCAGCAGGAGCGGAAGCACAGATACGCAGTATTTT. This chain joins TRBV28 and TRBJ2-3; TRBD2 might be the D (5 bases). V was clipped by 6 bases and J by 0 bases, with 7 bases between them. Germline V CDR1 and CDR2: MDHEN, SYDVKM. This CDR3 has 13 residues.

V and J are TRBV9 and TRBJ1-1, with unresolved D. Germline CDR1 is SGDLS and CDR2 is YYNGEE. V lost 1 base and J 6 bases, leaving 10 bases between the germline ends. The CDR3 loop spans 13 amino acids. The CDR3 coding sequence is TGTGCCAGCAGCGTACAGGTAAACGCTGAAGCTTTCTTT. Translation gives CASSVQVNAEAFF.

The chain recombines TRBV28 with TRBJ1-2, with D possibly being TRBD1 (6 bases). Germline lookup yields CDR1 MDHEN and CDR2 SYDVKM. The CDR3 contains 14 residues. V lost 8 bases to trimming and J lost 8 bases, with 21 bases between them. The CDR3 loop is CASSLGGELRGYTF. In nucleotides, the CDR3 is TGTGCCAGCTCCCTAGGGGGGGAGTTGAGGGGCTACACCTTC.

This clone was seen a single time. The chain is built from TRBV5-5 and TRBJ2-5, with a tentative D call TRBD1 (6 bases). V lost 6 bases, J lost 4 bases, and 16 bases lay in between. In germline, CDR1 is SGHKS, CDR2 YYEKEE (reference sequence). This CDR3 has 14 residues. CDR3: CASIWGQGTETQYF. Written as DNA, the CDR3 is TGTGCCAGCATCTGGGGGCAGGGGACAGAGACCCAGTACTTC.

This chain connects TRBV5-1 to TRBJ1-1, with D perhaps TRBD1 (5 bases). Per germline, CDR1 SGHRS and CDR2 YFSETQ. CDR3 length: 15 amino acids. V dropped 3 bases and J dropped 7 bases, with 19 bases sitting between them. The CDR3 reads CASSSSALGPLEAFF. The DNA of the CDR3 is TGCGCCAGCAGCTCCTCGGCACTGGGACCCCTTGAAGCTTTCTTT. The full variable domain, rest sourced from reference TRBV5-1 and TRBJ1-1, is KAGVTQTPRYLIKTRGQQVTLSCSPISGHRSVSWYQQTPGQGLQFLFEYFSETQRNKGNFPGRFSGRQFSNSRSEMNVSTLELGDSALYLCASSSSALGPLEAFFGQGTRLTVV.

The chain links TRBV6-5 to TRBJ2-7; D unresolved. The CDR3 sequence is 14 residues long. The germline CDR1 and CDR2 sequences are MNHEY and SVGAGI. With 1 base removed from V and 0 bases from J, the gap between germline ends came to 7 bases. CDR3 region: CASSYYPSSYEQYF. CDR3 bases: TGTGCCAGCAGTTACTATCCAAGCTCCTACGAGCAGTACTTC.

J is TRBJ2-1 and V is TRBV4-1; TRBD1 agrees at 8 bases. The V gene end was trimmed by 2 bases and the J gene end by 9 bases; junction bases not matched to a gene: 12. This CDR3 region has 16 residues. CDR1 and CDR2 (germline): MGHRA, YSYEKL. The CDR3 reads CASSQHPGQALGEQFF. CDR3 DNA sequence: TGCGCCAGCAGCCAACATCCGGGACAGGCGCTGGGTGAGCAGTTCTTC.

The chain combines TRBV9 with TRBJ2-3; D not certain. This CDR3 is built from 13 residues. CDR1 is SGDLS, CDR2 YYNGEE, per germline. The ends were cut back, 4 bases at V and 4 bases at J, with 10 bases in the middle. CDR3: CASSPLGSDTQYF. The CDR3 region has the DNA TGTGCCAGCAGCCCCCTAGGGTCAGATACGCAGTATTTT.

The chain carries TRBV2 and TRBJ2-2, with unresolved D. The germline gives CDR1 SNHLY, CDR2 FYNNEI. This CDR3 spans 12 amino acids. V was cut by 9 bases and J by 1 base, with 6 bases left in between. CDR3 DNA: TGTGCCAGTAACAGGAACACCGGGGAGCTGTTTTTT. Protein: CASNRNTGELFF.

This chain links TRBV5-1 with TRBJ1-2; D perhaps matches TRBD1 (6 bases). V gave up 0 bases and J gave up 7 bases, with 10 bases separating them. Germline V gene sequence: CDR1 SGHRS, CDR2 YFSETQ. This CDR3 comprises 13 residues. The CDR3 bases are TGCGCCAGCAGCTTGGACAGGGCGTCTGGCTACACCTTC. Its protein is CASSLDRASGYTF.

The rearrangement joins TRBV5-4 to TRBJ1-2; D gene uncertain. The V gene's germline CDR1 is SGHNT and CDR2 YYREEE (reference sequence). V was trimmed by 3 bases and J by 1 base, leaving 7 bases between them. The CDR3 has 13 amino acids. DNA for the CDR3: TGTGCCAGCAGCTCCGGATTTAACTATGGCTACACCTTC. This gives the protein CASSSGFNYGYTF. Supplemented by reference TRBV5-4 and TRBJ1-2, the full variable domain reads ETGVTQSPTHLIKTRGQQVTLRCSSQSGHNTVSWYQQALGQGPQFIFQYYREEENGRGNFPPRFSGLQFPNYSSELNVNALELDDSALYLCASSSGFNYGYTFGSGTRLTVV.

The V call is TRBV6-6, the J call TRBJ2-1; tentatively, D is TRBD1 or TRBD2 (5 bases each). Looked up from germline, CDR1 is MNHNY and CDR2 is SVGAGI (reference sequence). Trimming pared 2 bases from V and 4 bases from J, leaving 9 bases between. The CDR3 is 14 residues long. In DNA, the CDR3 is TGTGCCAGCAGTTACGGGGGAGCATACAATGAGCAGTTCTTC. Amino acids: CASSYGGAYNEQFF.

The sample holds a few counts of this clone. CDR3 protein: CASSYSKRAGELFF. CDR3 bases: TGTGCCAGCAGTTACTCGAAGCGGGCCGGGGAGCTGTTTTTT. This sequence joins TRBV6-5 and TRBJ2-2; D perhaps matches TRBD2 (6 bases). CDR1 is MNHEY, CDR2 SVGAGI, per germline. V was cut by 0 bases and J by 6 bases, with 8 bases left in between. The CDR3 spans 14 residues.

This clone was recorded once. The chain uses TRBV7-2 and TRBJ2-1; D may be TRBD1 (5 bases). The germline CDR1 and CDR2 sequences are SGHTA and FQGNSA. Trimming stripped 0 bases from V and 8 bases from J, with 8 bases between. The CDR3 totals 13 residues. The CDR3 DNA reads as TGTGCCAGCAGCTTAGCGAAGGGGCATGAGCAGTTCTTC. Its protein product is CASSLAKGHEQFF. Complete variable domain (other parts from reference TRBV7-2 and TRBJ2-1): GAGVSQSPSNKVTEKGKDVELRCDPISGHTALYWYRQSLGQGLEFLIYFQGNSAPDKSGLPSDRFSAERTGGSVSTLTIQRTQQEDSAVYLCASSLAKGHEQFFGPGTRLTVL.